Below, 2 T cell receptor beta chains from the same sample are listed, as sequenced in a study of blood T cells in healthy people across ages. A second PCR, run for roughly 7 to 12 cycles, used a sample-barcoded 5' primer plus a J-beta primer mix. TCRdb processed the 5' RACE reads anew with MiXCR; each CDR3 protein has one entry. The sample carries some 1.6 million distinct CDR3 sequences, approximately 32% recorded once. The sequenced sample consisted of blood. The source of these receptors is a woman younger than 45 in good health.

This clonotype turned up a few times. This rearrangement joins TRBV20-1 to TRBJ2-4; D gene uncertain. Trimming stripped 3 bases from V and 0 bases from J, with 9 bases between. This CDR3 spans 14 amino acids. Germline loops: CDR1 DFQATT, CDR2 SNEGSKA (reference sequence). The CDR3 region has the DNA TGCAGTGCTAGGTCCGTGGTAGCCAAAAACATTCAGTACTTC. This sequence encodes CSARSVVAKNIQYF.

This clonotype has ten or more counts. The chain couples TRBV5-1 to TRBJ1-1, with D maybe TRBD1 (5 bases). Looked up from germline, CDR1 is SGHRS and CDR2 is YFSETQ. This CDR3 contains 14 residues. V shed 4 bases and J shed 1 base, with 11 bases lying between them. DNA of the CDR3: TGCGCCAGCAGCCTGGGGGGAGCGAACACTGAAGCTTTCTTT. It is translated as CASSLGGANTEAFF. Combining the CDR3 with reference TRBV5-1 and TRBJ1-1 gives the whole variable domain KAGVTQTPRYLIKTRGQQVTLSCSPISGHRSVSWYQQTPGQGLQFLFEYFSETQRNKGNFPGRFSGRQFSNSRSEMNVSTLELGDSALYLCASSLGGANTEAFFGQGTRLTVV.